These T cell receptor beta chains were read from a single sample in a study of blood T cell repertoires in COVID-19. Data came from immunoSEQ multiplex PCR; TCRdb stores just in-frame clones and leaves some out. Counted here are about 380,000 clones, 70% to 90% occurring once; the ten biggest clones make up more than 1%. The sample taken for sequencing was PBMCs or T cells enriched from blood (not recorded which). Source of these receptors: a woman aged 18-29 years who had recovered from COVID-19. Both conserved end residues are part of each CDR3. A D gene is named only where the DNA matches it firmly. A row's size may be missing; if present it is once, few, many or a size class.

NA,TRBV27,TRBJ1-2,NA,CARGGPEGYTF,TGTGCCAGGGGGGGGCCCGAGGGCTACACCTTC
NA,TRBV6-6,TRBJ1-3,NA,CASSRTGNGNTIYF,TGTGCCAGCAGTAGAACAGGGAATGGAAACACCATATATTTT
NA,TRBV9,TRBJ2-6,NA,CASSVAHSGANVLTF,TGTGCCAGCAGCGTAGCCCACTCTGGGGCCAACGTCCTGACTTTC
TRBD1,TRBV5-1,TRBJ2-7,NA,CASSAGTASWEQYF,TGCGCCAGCAGCGCCGGGACAGCTTCGTGGGAGCAGTACTTC
TRBD2,TRBV4-3,TRBJ2-1,NA,CASSQDHLAGTYNEQFF,TGCGCCAGCAGCCAAGATCACCTAGCGGGAACCTACAATGAGCAGTTCTTC
NA,TRBV2,TRBJ1-4,NA,CASSVDRRSNEKLFF,TGTGCCAGCAGCGTTGACAGACGTTCTAATGAAAAACTGTTTTTT
TRBD1,TRBV19,TRBJ1-1,NA,CASSIGGQGSTEAFF,TGTGCCAGTAGTATCGGGGGACAGGGAAGCACTGAAGCTTTCTTT
TRBD1,TRBV6-5,TRBJ2-3,NA,CASSLTGSDTQYF,TGTGCCAGCAGTCTGACAGGGTCAGATACGCAGTATTTT
NA,TRBV23-1,TRBJ1-1,NA,CAITGRRTEAFF,TGCGCCATCACAGGGCGGCGGACTGAAGCTTTCTTT
TRBD1,TRBV27,TRBJ1-5,few,CASGLTGDSNQPQHF,TGTGCCAGCGGGTTGACAGGGGACAGCAATCAGCCCCAGCATTTT
NA,TRBV14,TRBJ1-3,NA,CASSQVGVFSGNTIYF,TGTGCCAGCAGCCAAGTAGGGGTCTTCTCTGGAAACACCATATATTTT
NA,TRBV9,TRBJ1-6,NA,CASSVGGAQGSPLHF,TGTGCCAGCAGCGTAGGTGGGGCACAGGGTTCACCCCTCCACTTT
NA,TRBV5-1,TRBJ1-1,NA,CASSSIEPGHIFMNTEAFF,TGCGCCAGCAGCTCCATAGAACCGGGACATATATTCATGAACACTGAAGCTTTCTTT
NA,TRBV7-9,TRBJ2-7,NA,CASSLEGGEREQYF,TGTGCCAGCAGCTTAGAAGGAGGAGAGCGCGAGCAGTACTTC
NA,TRBV7-3,TRBJ1-1,NA,CASSWGPQREAFF,TGTGCCAGCAGTTGGGGGCCCCAGAGGGAAGCTTTCTTT
NA,TRBV30,TRBJ2-7,NA,CAWSPTRDGYYEQYF,TGTGCCTGGAGTCCTACCCGTGACGGGTACTACGAGCAGTACTTC
NA,TRBV5-4,TRBJ1-1,NA,CASSNGNTEAFF,TGTGCCAGCAGTAACGGGAACACTGAAGCTTTCTTT
NA,TRBV24-1,TRBJ2-6,NA,CATSDIQAPHSGANVLTF,TGTGCCACCAGTGATATACAGGCTCCCCACTCTGGGGCCAACGTCCTGACTTTC